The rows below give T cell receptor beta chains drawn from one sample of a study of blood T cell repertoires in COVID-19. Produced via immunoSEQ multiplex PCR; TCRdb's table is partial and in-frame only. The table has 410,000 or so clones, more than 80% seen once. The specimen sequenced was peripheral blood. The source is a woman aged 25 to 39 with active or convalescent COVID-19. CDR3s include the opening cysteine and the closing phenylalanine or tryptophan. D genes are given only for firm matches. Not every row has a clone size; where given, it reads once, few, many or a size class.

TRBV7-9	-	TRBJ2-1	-	CASSPSGSSRNEQFF	TGTGCCAGCAGCCCGTCTGGTTCCTCTAGGAATGAGCAGTTCTTC
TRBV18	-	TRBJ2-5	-	CASSLARERRETQYF	TGTGCCAGCTCACTCGCTCGGGAGCGGCGAGAGACCCAGTACTTC
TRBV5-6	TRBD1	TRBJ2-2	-	CASSYYDRVPNTGELFF	TGTGCCAGCAGCTACTATGACAGGGTTCCGAACACCGGGGAGCTGTTTTTT
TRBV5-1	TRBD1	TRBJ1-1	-	CASSSKQGLNTEAFF	TGCGCCAGCAGCTCAAAACAGGGGCTGAACACTGAAGCTTTCTTT
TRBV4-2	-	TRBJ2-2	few	CASSQFSGVGELFF	TGTGCCAGCAGCCAATTTTCAGGTGTCGGGGAGCTGTTTTTT
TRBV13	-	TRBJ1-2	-	CASSLGPEGGYTF	TGTGCCAGCAGCTTGGGCCCCGAGGGCGGCTACACCTTC
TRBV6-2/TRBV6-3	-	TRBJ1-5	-	CASSYGAGSGNQPQHF	TGTGCCAGCAGTTACGGGGCAGGGTCTGGCAATCAGCCCCAGCATTTT
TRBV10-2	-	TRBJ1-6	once	CASSEGAGSGSPLHF	TGCGCCAGCAGTGAAGGGGCAGGCTCCGGTTCACCCCTCCACTTT
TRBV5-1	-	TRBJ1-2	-	CASSPIITGDNYGYTF	TGCGCCAGCAGCCCCATCATAACAGGCGATAACTATGGCTACACCTTC
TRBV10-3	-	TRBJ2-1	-	CAISARDNEQFF	TGTGCCATCAGTGCCAGGGACAATGAGCAGTTCTTC
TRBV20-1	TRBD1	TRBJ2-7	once	CSAGGRDRVIF	TGCAGTGCTGGGGGTAGGGACAGGGTGATATTC
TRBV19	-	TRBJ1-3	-	CASRTTGNTIYF	TGTGCCAGTAGAACTACAGGAAACACCATATATTTT
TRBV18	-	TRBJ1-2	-	CASSPQGLIIDGYTF	TGTGCCAGCTCACCACAGGGGCTTATTATTGATGGCTACACCTTC